This T cell receptor beta chain was recorded in a study of Ad26.COV2.S vaccination and SARS-CoV-2 variants. On the study more broadly: Donor was assigned to the Ad26.COV2.S arm of trial COV1001. Once or twice, 56 days apart, Ad26.COV2.S was delivered intramuscularly.

Method: immunoSEQ multiplex PCR; TCRdb's copy keeps in-frame clones and lacks some. The sample includes about 350,000 clones, around 89% of them seen just once. Study results and caveats: Analytic work on TCR breadth and depth might have understated the full extent of total T cell responses.

As for treatment: around 19 received Ad26.COV2.S at low or high dose, single or two shots; roughly five received placebo; per-sample allocation not given. Day 63 after the first injection of vaccine or placebo was the sampling time. The vaccine antigen was prefusion-stabilized Wuhan SARS-CoV-2 spike. On this clone itself: Its antigen is not known.

The sequenced sample was peripheral blood, obtained in a trial of Ad26.COV2.S vaccine versus placebo. This TCR was sampled from a person between 18 and 65 years old who received the Ad26.COV2.S COVID-19 vaccine or a placebo.

The CDR3 sequence: CASSSRTGGKWTGELFF. CDR3 DNA sequence: TGTGCCAGCAGCTCCCGAACAGGGGGCAAGTGGACCGGGGAGCTGTTTTTT. The chain has TRBV7-3 and TRBJ2-2; 9 positions match TRBD1. Germline lookup yields CDR1 SGHTA and CDR2 FQGTGA. J was trimmed by 5 bases and V by 4 bases; bases with no gene match: 11. The CDR3 loop spans 17 amino acids.